This T cell receptor (beta chain) was documented in a study of sequential checkpoint blockade in melanoma. Study background: Patients were randomized 1:1 to nivolumab-then-ipilimumab or ipilimumab-then-nivolumab first-line. Maintenance nivolumab came after either treatment sequence.

The table came from immunoSEQ multiplex PCR; TCRdb's copy has only in-frame clones and leaves some out. The sample includes 15,000 to 20,000 clones, 72% seen only once; the top ten take roughly a fifth. Germline V lookup: CDR1 ENHRY, CDR2 SYGVKD. The CDR3 has 14 amino acids. V was shortened by 6 bases and J by 3 bases, with 12 bases between the two germline ends. Treatment of the sample: randomized to nivolumab then ipilimumab (arm A) or the reverse (arm B). Sorted cells were live CD3+CD8+, lacking CD19 and CD56, from PBMCs. The sample was CD8+ T cells sorted from blood (inferred from file names), taken from a patient given nivolumab and ipilimumab in sequence. This TCR was sampled from a human donor with melanoma. The V and J genes are TRBV10-3 and TRBJ1-5; D not certain. CDR3 DNA sequence: TGTGCCATCAGCCAGGACGGACTCAATCAGCCCCAGCATTTT. This encodes CAISQDGLNQPQHF.